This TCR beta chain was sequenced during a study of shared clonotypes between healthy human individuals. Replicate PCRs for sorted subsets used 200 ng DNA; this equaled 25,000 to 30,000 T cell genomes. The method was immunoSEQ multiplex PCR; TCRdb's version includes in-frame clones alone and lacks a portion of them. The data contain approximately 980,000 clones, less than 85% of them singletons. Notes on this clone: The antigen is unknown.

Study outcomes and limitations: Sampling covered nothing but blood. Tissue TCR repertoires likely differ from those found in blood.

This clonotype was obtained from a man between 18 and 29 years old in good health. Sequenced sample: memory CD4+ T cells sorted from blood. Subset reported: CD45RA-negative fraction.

The CDR3 region is CASRTGTSTMYF. CDR3 DNA sequence: TGCGCCAGCAGAACCGGGACTAGCACTATGTATTTT. The chain links TRBV5-1 to TRBJ2-3; 9 bases map to TRBD2. The germline V gene encodes CDR1 SGHRS and CDR2 YFSETQ. The CDR3 contains 12 residues. Trimming cost V 5 bases and J 14 bases; bases outside gene matches: 9.